Below, one T cell receptor (beta chain) is given with its context. This CDR3 is built from 16 residues. V was trimmed by 5 bases and J by 10 bases, leaving 23 bases between them. Germline V gene data show CDR1 as MDHEN and CDR2 as SYDVKM. This entry belongs to a study of blood T cell repertoires in COVID-19. Using immunoSEQ multiplex PCR, the repertoire was profiled, and TCRdb retains in-frame clones only, with some absent. The table has around 100,000 clones, about 84% seen once. What was sequenced was peripheral blood. This chain links TRBV28 with TRBJ1-4, with D possibly matching TRBD1 (6 bases). The clonotype was recovered from a human donor in a cohort sampled during active COVID-19. This CDR3 reads CASSRVGALNEGKLFF. The CDR3 region has the DNA TGTGCCAGCAGTCGCGTGGGGGCCCTTAATGAAGGAAAACTGTTTTTT.